One T cell receptor (beta chain) is described in this entry. This clone was counted only a few times. The specificity of this receptor is unknown. No base-level quality is on record; no much larger clone is a single base apart. The entry originates in a study of shared clonotypes between healthy human individuals (dated by TCRdb to the early 2020s). Concerning the study at large: The cohort included a few men and two women between 18 and 49 years of age. For each donor, CD4 naive and CD4 memory were each run on three plates, CD8 naive on two plates, and CD8 memory on one plate. To estimate repertoire size and how much clonotype sharing occurs between individuals, the study deeply sequenced the blood TCR repertoires of 5 or 6 healthy adults. Per donor, leukapheresis produced somewhere between about 0.94 and 9 billion PBMCs. To increase sequencing depth and limit assay-specific biases, TCR repertoire library preparation and sequencing were carried out by different laboratories using diverse techniques.

Using the deep immunoSEQ assay, TCR CDR3 regions were amplified from genomic DNA by multiplex PCR. Extracted genomic DNA from each cell subset was distributed evenly across all wells of several immunoSEQ 96-well plates, and each plate was treated as a replicate. For sorted subsets, each replicate PCR was loaded with around 200 ng genomic DNA, equivalent to approximately 33,000 T cell genomes. The purified libraries were quantified using a Qubit 3.0 fluorometer, sized with a Bioanalyzer 2100, and then quantified again using the KAPA Library Quantification kit. Each immunoSEQ 96-well plate was sequenced on its own single-read 150-cycle Illumina NextSeq 550 flow cell. Processing in the source paper ran as follows. Because only junctional sequences without quality scores were contained in the immunoSEQ output, filtering matching that applied to full-length reads could not be performed. Sequences were annotated with PyIR, a Python wrapper for IgBLAST v1.9, and V/J genes and CDR3 were assigned using IMGT germline references. Reads were filtered out if the reads had weak V/J assignments (E-value above 1e-6), no CDR3, stop codons, out-of-frame junctions, or ambiguous translated residues. A V3J clonotype was defined by an identical inferred V gene, J gene, and CDR3 amino acid sequence. The percentage overlap between two repertoires was calculated by dividing the number of shared unique clonotypes by the size of the smaller repertoire. RTK rarefaction, the Chao1 estimator, and Recon v2.1 estimates of unobserved clonotypes were used to assess repertoire richness. For all TCRbeta clonotypes obtained by the gDNA method from four donors, generation probabilities were computed with OLGA. TCRdb carries this immuneACCESS record with in-frame sequences only. Its versions omit some clonotypes, under half of them owing to an unresolved V gene in the studies checked, with the rest unexplained. The V and J calls and the clone size are those of that table, but D and trimming were determined from the DNA. The sample table shows roughly 2.6 million clones, and approximately 90% are seen once. The ten largest account for about 0.13% of the sample.

What the study reported, not specific to this receptor: Incomplete sequencing was indicated by rarefaction of sorted-subset datasets, despite the large sequencing depth. Pairwise subsampling indicated that sequencing depth was expected to affect the degree of clonotype sharing among donors. Higher generation probabilities were observed for clonotypes shared by all four sorted-subset donors than for non-shared clonotypes. The small number of donors limited the genetic and exposure-history diversity represented. Larger estimated clonotype richness was generally found for naive subsets than for memory subsets. Sampling was restricted to blood, and TCR repertoires in tissue are likely to differ from TCR repertoires in blood. Sharing across a handful of donors was observed for 5% to 6.5% of naive CD4, under 4% of naive CD8, 2.3% of memory CD4, and around 0.4% of memory CD8 clonotypes.

Donors were healthy HIV-negative adults with no recently reported acute infections or vaccinations. Every donor was a Caucasian adult living in Nashville, Tennessee, USA. Magnetic negative selection was used to enrich CD4+ T cells, after which naive cells were positively selected on CD45RA and the negative fraction became the memory subset. After blood collection by leukapheresis, PBMCs were isolated using Ficoll-Histopaque density gradient centrifugation and then cryopreserved in the vapor phase of liquid nitrogen. Purity and quantity of every magnetically sorted T cell population were checked by analytical flow cytometry. Each sorted fraction had its genomic DNA isolated and then quantified by UV absorbance on a Nanodrop 2000c. This TCR was sampled from a man between 18 and 29 years old in good health. The sequenced material came from naive CD4+ T cells sorted from blood. The cell subset or site label on this specimen signifies: CD45RA+ positively selected.

CDR3 region: CASSELAANTGELFF. The DNA sequence is given as TGCGCCAGCAGTGAACTAGCGGCGAACACCGGGGAGCTGTTTTTT. This chain is built from TRBV10-1 and TRBJ2-2, and 8 junction bases match TRBD2. As encoded in the germline V gene (reference sequence), CDR1 is WNHNN while CDR2 is SYGVQD. Unmatched junction bases come to 0, with V trimmed by 3 bases and J by 0 bases. Taken from cysteine to phenylalanine, the CDR3 has 15 residues. Of the read, only the CDR3 DNA is kept; its 45 bases are in frame from base 1.